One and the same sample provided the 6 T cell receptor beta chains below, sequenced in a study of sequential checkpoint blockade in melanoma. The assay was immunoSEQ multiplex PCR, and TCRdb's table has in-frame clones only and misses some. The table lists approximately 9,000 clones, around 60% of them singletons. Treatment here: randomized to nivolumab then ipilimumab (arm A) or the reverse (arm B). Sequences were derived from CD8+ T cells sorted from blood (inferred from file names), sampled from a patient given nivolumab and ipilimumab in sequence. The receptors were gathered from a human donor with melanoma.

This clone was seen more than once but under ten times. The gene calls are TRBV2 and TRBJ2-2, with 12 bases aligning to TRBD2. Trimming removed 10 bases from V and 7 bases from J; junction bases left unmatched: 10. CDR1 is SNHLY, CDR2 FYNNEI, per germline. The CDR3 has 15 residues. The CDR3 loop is CATPRTSGVVGELFF. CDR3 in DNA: TGTGCCACTCCGAGGACTAGCGGGGTCGTCGGGGAGCTGTTTTTT.

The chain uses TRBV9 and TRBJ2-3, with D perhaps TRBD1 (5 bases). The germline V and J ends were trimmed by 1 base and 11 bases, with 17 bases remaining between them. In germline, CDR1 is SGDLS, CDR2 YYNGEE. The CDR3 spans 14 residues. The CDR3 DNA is TGTGCCAGCAGCGTAAGCACCAGGGTGAATGAGCAGTATTTT. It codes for CASSVSTRVNEQYF. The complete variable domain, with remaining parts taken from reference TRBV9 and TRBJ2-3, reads DSGVTQTPKHLITATGQRVTLRCSPRSGDLSVYWYQQSLDQGLQFLIQYYNGEERAKGNILERFSAQQFPDLHSELNLSSLELGDSALYFCASSVSTRVNEQYFGPGTRLTVL.

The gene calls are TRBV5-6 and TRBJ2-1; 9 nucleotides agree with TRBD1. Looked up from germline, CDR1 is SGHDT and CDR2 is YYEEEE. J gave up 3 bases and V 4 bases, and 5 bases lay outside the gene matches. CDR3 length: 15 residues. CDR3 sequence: CASSLGTGFYNEQFF. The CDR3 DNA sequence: TGTGCCAGCAGCCTCGGGACAGGGTTCTACAATGAGCAGTTCTTC.

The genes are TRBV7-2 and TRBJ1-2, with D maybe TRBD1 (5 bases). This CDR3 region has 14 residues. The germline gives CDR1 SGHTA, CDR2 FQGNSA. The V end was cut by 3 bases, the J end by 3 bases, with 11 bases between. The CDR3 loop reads CASSFPGGYYGYTF. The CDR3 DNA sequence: TGTGCCAGCAGCTTTCCCGGGGGGTACTATGGCTACACCTTC. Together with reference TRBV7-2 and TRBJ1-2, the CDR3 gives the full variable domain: GAGVSQSPSNKVTEKGKDVELRCDPISGHTALYWYRQSLGQGLEFLIYFQGNSAPDKSGLPSDRFSAERTGGSVSTLTIQRTQQEDSAVYLCASSFPGGYYGYTFGSGTRLTVV.

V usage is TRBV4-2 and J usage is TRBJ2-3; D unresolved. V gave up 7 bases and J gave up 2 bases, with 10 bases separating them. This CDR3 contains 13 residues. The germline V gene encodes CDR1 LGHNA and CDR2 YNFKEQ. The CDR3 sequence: CASTLTTTDTQYF. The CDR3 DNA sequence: TGTGCCAGCACTCTAACTACCACAGATACGCAGTATTTT.

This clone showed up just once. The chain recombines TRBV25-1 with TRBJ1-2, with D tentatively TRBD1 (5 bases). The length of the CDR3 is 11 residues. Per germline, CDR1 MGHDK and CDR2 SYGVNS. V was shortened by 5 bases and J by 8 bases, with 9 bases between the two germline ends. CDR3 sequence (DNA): TGTGCCAGCAGTACAGGACACGGCTACACCTTC. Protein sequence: CASSTGHGYTF.